A selection of T cell receptor beta chains follows, all from one sample in a study of regulatory T cells in long-lasting Graves disease. TCRdb re-analysed the multiplex PCR reads in MiXCR, keeping a single row per CDR3 protein. Of hundreds of thousands of distinct CDR3 sequences listed, 15% to 20% are singletons. The same data also went into a second study, on T cells in Graves' hyperthyroidism and ophthalmopathy.

Sequences were derived from peripheral blood mononuclear cells (PBMCs), sampled at new diagnosis, from a patient treated with antithyroid drugs. The receptors shown here come from a man younger than 30 with Graves disease. CDR3s include the opening cysteine and the closing phenylalanine or tryptophan. The D gene is left open where the match is weak. Size tells how often a clone was seen (once, few, many) or the class of an expanded clone, and some rows leave it out.

d_call: NA
v_call: TRBV3-1
clone_size: few
j_call: TRBJ2-7
cdr3_nt: TGTGCCAGCAGCCAAGATCCTAGGTACTACGAGCAGTACTTC
cdr3_aa: CASSQDPRYYEQYF

d_call: TRBD1
v_call: TRBV6-2/TRBV6-3
clone_size: few
j_call: TRBJ2-1
cdr3_nt: TGTGCCAGCAGTTACTCGGGACAGGGCAGGGATGAGCAGTTCTTC
cdr3_aa: CASSYSGQGRDEQFF

d_call: NA
v_call: TRBV5-8
clone_size: many
j_call: TRBJ1-2
cdr3_nt: TGTGCCAGCAGCCGGGCCGGACAATACTCTGGCTACACCTTC
cdr3_aa: CASSRAGQYSGYTF

d_call: TRBD2
v_call: TRBV20-1
clone_size: few
j_call: TRBJ2-1
cdr3_nt: TGCAGTGCTCTTAGCGGGGACTACAATGAGCAGTTCTTC
cdr3_aa: CSALSGDYNEQFF

d_call: NA
v_call: TRBV20-1
clone_size: NA
j_call: TRBJ2-7
cdr3_nt: TGCAGTGCTAGTGATCGGGGTCCATTCTACGAGCAGTACTTC
cdr3_aa: CSASDRGPFYEQYF

d_call: NA
v_call: TRBV4-1
clone_size: NA
j_call: TRBJ1-5
cdr3_nt: TGCGCCAGCAGAAGGTCAGGGAGTGAGCGCAATCAGCCCCAGCATTTT
cdr3_aa: CASRRSGSERNQPQHF

d_call: NA
v_call: TRBV19
clone_size: few
j_call: TRBJ1-2
cdr3_nt: TGTGCCAGTTCACCCCAGAATAACTATGGCTACACCTTC
cdr3_aa: CASSPQNNYGYTF

d_call: TRBD1
v_call: TRBV11-3
clone_size: few
j_call: TRBJ2-5
cdr3_nt: TGTGCCAGCAGCTTAACGGCCGGGACAGGACCTCAAGAGACCCAGTACTTC
cdr3_aa: CASSLTAGTGPQETQYF

d_call: NA
v_call: TRBV7-8
clone_size: many
j_call: TRBJ2-5
cdr3_nt: TGTGCCAGCAGCCCCCGGCGGGTTCAAGAGACCCAGTACTTC
cdr3_aa: CASSPRRVQETQYF

d_call: NA
v_call: TRBV19
clone_size: few
j_call: TRBJ2-1
cdr3_nt: TGTGCCAGTAGTAAGGGGCTAGAAACTTATGAGCAGTTCTTC
cdr3_aa: CASSKGLETYEQFF

d_call: TRBD2
v_call: TRBV19
clone_size: NA
j_call: TRBJ2-1
cdr3_nt: TGTGCCAGTAGGCCACTAGCGGGAGGATATGAGCAGTTCTTC
cdr3_aa: CASRPLAGGYEQFF

d_call: NA
v_call: TRBV30
clone_size: many
j_call: TRBJ2-1
cdr3_nt: TGTGCCTGCCACGGATCGGGCCCCCGGGGGTCCTACAATGAGCAGTTCTTC
cdr3_aa: CACHGSGPRGSYNEQFF

d_call: TRBD2
v_call: TRBV30
clone_size: few
j_call: TRBJ2-7
cdr3_nt: TGTGCCTGGAGTGGGCTAGCGGACCTGGAGCAGTACTTC
cdr3_aa: CAWSGLADLEQYF

d_call: NA
v_call: TRBV5-1
clone_size: many
j_call: TRBJ2-7
cdr3_nt: TGCGCCAGCAGCTCCGACAGCATCTACGAGCAGTACTTC
cdr3_aa: CASSSDSIYEQYF

d_call: NA
v_call: TRBV18
clone_size: many
j_call: TRBJ2-5
cdr3_nt: TGTGCCAGCTCACCATTTGGAGGCCAAGAGACCCAGTACTTC
cdr3_aa: CASSPFGGQETQYF

d_call: NA
v_call: TRBV3-1
clone_size: NA
j_call: TRBJ2-1
cdr3_nt: TGTGCCAGCAGCCAAAATCTGGGAGCCCGATACAATGAGCAGTTCTTC
cdr3_aa: CASSQNLGARYNEQFF

d_call: NA
v_call: TRBV7-9
clone_size: NA
j_call: TRBJ2-7
cdr3_nt: TGTGCCAGCAGCTTCACCAGAGGCTCCTACGAGCAGTACTTC
cdr3_aa: CASSFTRGSYEQYF

d_call: TRBD2
v_call: TRBV3-1
clone_size: many
j_call: TRBJ2-7
cdr3_nt: TGTGCCAGCAGCCAAGTTCCAGCGGGAGAAGGCGAGCAGTACTTC
cdr3_aa: CASSQVPAGEGEQYF

d_call: TRBD2
v_call: TRBV6-1
clone_size: NA
j_call: TRBJ2-3
cdr3_nt: TGTGCCAGCAGTATAAATAGCGGGAGGGGGGGCCGCACAGATACGCAGTATTTT
cdr3_aa: CASSINSGRGGRTDTQYF

d_call: TRBD2
v_call: TRBV3-1
clone_size: many
j_call: TRBJ2-1
cdr3_nt: TGTGCCAGCAGCCAAGGATATGGCGGGAGTACCTACAATGAGCAGTTCTTC
cdr3_aa: CASSQGYGGSTYNEQFF

d_call: TRBD2
v_call: TRBV5-1
clone_size: NA
j_call: TRBJ2-5
cdr3_nt: TGCGCCAGCAGCATTCGCGGGACTAGCGAAGAGACCCAGTACTTC
cdr3_aa: CASSIRGTSEETQYF

d_call: TRBD1
v_call: TRBV6-1
clone_size: many
j_call: TRBJ1-5
cdr3_nt: TGTGCCAGCAGGGGACCGGGACAGGGGGTTCAGCCCCAGCATTTT
cdr3_aa: CASRGPGQGVQPQHF

d_call: NA
v_call: TRBV20-1
clone_size: few
j_call: TRBJ2-7
cdr3_nt: TGCAGTGGGCAGAGGACTCTTACGACCTACGAGCAGTACTTC
cdr3_aa: CSGQRTLTTYEQYF

d_call: TRBD1
v_call: TRBV15
clone_size: few
j_call: TRBJ1-2
cdr3_nt: TGTGCCACCAGCAGAGGCGTTGACAGGGGGGTCTCCTATGGCTACACCTTC
cdr3_aa: CATSRGVDRGVSYGYTF

d_call: TRBD2
v_call: TRBV13
clone_size: many
j_call: TRBJ2-2
cdr3_nt: TGTGCCAGCAGCTTAGCCGGGAGGGCCACCGGGGAGCTGTTTTTT
cdr3_aa: CASSLAGRATGELFF

d_call: TRBD2
v_call: TRBV3-1
clone_size: NA
j_call: TRBJ2-5
cdr3_nt: TGTGCCAGCAGCCGAGGACTAGCGGAAGGTGGCGGGACCCAGTACTTC
cdr3_aa: CASSRGLAEGGGTQYF

d_call: NA
v_call: TRBV20-1
clone_size: few
j_call: TRBJ2-3
cdr3_nt: TGCAGTGCTAGAGATCACAGGTTCTCATCGTCCCCACGCACAGATACGCAGTATTTT
cdr3_aa: CSARDHRFSSSPRTDTQYF

d_call: NA
v_call: TRBV24-1
clone_size: NA
j_call: TRBJ1-2
cdr3_nt: TGTGCCACCAGTGCTTCCTACATGGGTGGCTATGGCTACACCTTC
cdr3_aa: CATSASYMGGYGYTF

d_call: TRBD1
v_call: TRBV9
clone_size: NA
j_call: TRBJ2-1
cdr3_nt: TGTGCCAGCAGCGTCTTGACAGGGGGCCATGAGCAGTTCTTC
cdr3_aa: CASSVLTGGHEQFF

d_call: TRBD1
v_call: TRBV20-1
clone_size: once
j_call: TRBJ1-5
cdr3_nt: TGCAGTGCTAGCGCCGTGACAGGGGGGTTTGTCAATCAGCCCCAGCATTTT
cdr3_aa: CSASAVTGGFVNQPQHF

d_call: NA
v_call: TRBV5-5
clone_size: NA
j_call: TRBJ1-5
cdr3_nt: TGTGCCAGCAGCAATTCATACAGCAATCAGCCCCAGCATTTT
cdr3_aa: CASSNSYSNQPQHF

d_call: TRBD2
v_call: TRBV20-1
clone_size: NA
j_call: TRBJ2-1
cdr3_nt: TGCAGTGCTAGCCGGACTAGCCCCAATGAGCAGTTCTTC
cdr3_aa: CSASRTSPNEQFF

d_call: TRBD1
v_call: TRBV5-1
clone_size: many
j_call: TRBJ2-4
cdr3_nt: TGCGCCAGCAGCCAATGGACAGGGGCAAGAAACATTCAGTACTTC
cdr3_aa: CASSQWTGARNIQYF

d_call: TRBD1
v_call: TRBV10-3
clone_size: few
j_call: TRBJ2-7
cdr3_nt: TGTGCCATCAACGGACAGGGCTCCAGCGAGCAGTACTTC
cdr3_aa: CAINGQGSSEQYF

d_call: NA
v_call: TRBV30
clone_size: many
j_call: TRBJ1-6
cdr3_nt: TGTGCCGGGGGGCCGTCACCGAATTCACCCCTCCACTTT
cdr3_aa: CAGGPSPNSPLHF

d_call: NA
v_call: TRBV7-9
clone_size: many
j_call: TRBJ1-2
cdr3_nt: TGTGCCAGCAGCCGAACTGGGGACGCCGACTATGGCTACACCTTC
cdr3_aa: CASSRTGDADYGYTF

d_call: TRBD2
v_call: TRBV20-1
clone_size: many
j_call: TRBJ2-1
cdr3_nt: TGCAGTGCTACGCACGGACTAGCGGAGCAGTTCTTC
cdr3_aa: CSATHGLAEQFF

d_call: TRBD1
v_call: TRBV11-1
clone_size: many
j_call: TRBJ2-7
cdr3_nt: TGTGCCAGCAGCTTAGGGGACAGATCTATTACCTACGAGCAGTACTTC
cdr3_aa: CASSLGDRSITYEQYF

d_call: NA
v_call: TRBV9
clone_size: NA
j_call: TRBJ2-1
cdr3_nt: TGTGCCAGCAGCGTCACGGCGGGACCCTCCTACAATGAGCAGTTCTTC
cdr3_aa: CASSVTAGPSYNEQFF

d_call: TRBD2
v_call: TRBV2
clone_size: many
j_call: TRBJ2-3
cdr3_nt: TGTGCCAGCAGCGGACTAGCGGGAGGTTCTGGCACAGATACGCAGTATTTT
cdr3_aa: CASSGLAGGSGTDTQYF

d_call: NA
v_call: TRBV28
clone_size: many
j_call: TRBJ2-1
cdr3_nt: TGTGCCAGCAGTTACTCGGGCTACAATGAGCAGTTCTTC
cdr3_aa: CASSYSGYNEQFF

d_call: NA
v_call: TRBV19
clone_size: NA
j_call: TRBJ1-2
cdr3_nt: TGTGCCAGTAGTATATTTTGTTACACCTTC
cdr3_aa: CASSIFCYTF

d_call: TRBD2
v_call: TRBV7-2
clone_size: many
j_call: TRBJ2-7
cdr3_nt: TGTGCCAGCAGCTTAGCGCGTTCTAGCGGGAGCCTCTCTTCCTACGAGCAGTACTTC
cdr3_aa: CASSLARSSGSLSSYEQYF

d_call: TRBD2
v_call: TRBV5-4
clone_size: NA
j_call: TRBJ2-5
cdr3_nt: TGTGCCAGCAGCCCGGCTACTAGCGGGTTTCCGAAGGCCCAGTACTTC
cdr3_aa: CASSPATSGFPKAQYF

d_call: NA
v_call: TRBV5-6
clone_size: NA
j_call: TRBJ2-2
cdr3_nt: TGTGCCAGCAGCGAGGACACGAACACCGGGGAGCTGTTTTTT
cdr3_aa: CASSEDTNTGELFF

d_call: NA
v_call: TRBV6-1
clone_size: few
j_call: TRBJ2-1
cdr3_nt: TGTGCCAGCAGCCCGACTAGTAAGTCCTACAATGAGCAGTTCTTC
cdr3_aa: CASSPTSKSYNEQFF

d_call: TRBD2
v_call: TRBV20-1
clone_size: many
j_call: TRBJ2-5
cdr3_nt: TGCAGTGCTATCGGGGGGAGGGCAGAGACCCAGTACTTC
cdr3_aa: CSAIGGRAETQYF

d_call: TRBD2
v_call: TRBV5-1
clone_size: few
j_call: TRBJ2-7
cdr3_nt: TGCGCCAGCAAGTCCATACTAGCGGGAGGCAGGTACGAGCAGTACTTC
cdr3_aa: CASKSILAGGRYEQYF

d_call: NA
v_call: TRBV28
clone_size: many
j_call: TRBJ2-7
cdr3_nt: TGTGCCAGCAGTTTAACACAGGGCGCCGGGAACGAGCAGTACTTC
cdr3_aa: CASSLTQGAGNEQYF

d_call: TRBD2
v_call: TRBV11-2
clone_size: few
j_call: TRBJ2-1
cdr3_nt: TGTGCCAGCAGCTGGGCTAGCGGTTACAATGAGCAGTTCTTC
cdr3_aa: CASSWASGYNEQFF

d_call: TRBD2
v_call: TRBV12-3/TRBV12-4
clone_size: many
j_call: TRBJ2-1
cdr3_nt: TGTGCCAGCAGTTTATCTTCGGGACTAAAGAATGAGCAGTTCTTC
cdr3_aa: CASSLSSGLKNEQFF

d_call: TRBD1
v_call: TRBV7-9
clone_size: few
j_call: TRBJ1-6
cdr3_nt: TGTGCCAGCAGCGCAACAGGGGATCGTAATTCACCCCTCCACTTT
cdr3_aa: CASSATGDRNSPLHF

d_call: NA
v_call: TRBV28
clone_size: NA
j_call: TRBJ2-5
cdr3_nt: TGTGCCAGCAGTAAACGCGGACAGATTCAAGAGACCCAGTACTTC
cdr3_aa: CASSKRGQIQETQYF

d_call: TRBD1
v_call: TRBV28
clone_size: many
j_call: TRBJ1-5
cdr3_nt: TGTGCCAGCACCACCCGACAGGGAAGTGATCAGCCCCAGCATTTT
cdr3_aa: CASTTRQGSDQPQHF

d_call: TRBD2
v_call: TRBV7-8
clone_size: many
j_call: TRBJ2-5
cdr3_nt: TGTGCCAGCAGCCCCTATCAAGGACTAGCGGGAGAGACCCAGTACTTC
cdr3_aa: CASSPYQGLAGETQYF

d_call: NA
v_call: TRBV25-1
clone_size: few
j_call: TRBJ2-1
cdr3_nt: TGTGCCAGCTCCTCCATTGGCGGTGAGCAGTTCTTC
cdr3_aa: CASSSIGGEQFF

d_call: TRBD2
v_call: TRBV6-1
clone_size: NA
j_call: TRBJ2-7
cdr3_nt: TGTGCCAGCCGAGCGTCCCCCGGGACTAGCCTCGAGCAGTACTTC
cdr3_aa: CASRASPGTSLEQYF